One and the same sample provided the 17 T cell receptor beta chains below, sequenced in a study of regulatory T cells in long-lasting Graves disease (dated by TCRdb to the early 2020s). In light of the paper, this sample's time point label describes: newly diagnosed GD, antithyroid drugs for less than 3 months. RNA was extracted from PBMCs in TRIzol for both TCR sequencing and RNA sequencing. The library was obtained by multiplex PCR. Sequencing relied on an Illumina HiSeq 4000. TCR beta libraries were built with iRepertoire HTBI primers and Arm-PCR amplification of CDR3 regions. TCRdb reran the public reads through fastp at Q25 and MiXCR, keeping productive beta chains. Duplicate CDR3 protein sequences are folded into a single record with the most common DNA and genes. Recorded for this sample are 540,000 or so distinct CDR3 sequences; roughly 13% of them occurred a single time. The top ten hold roughly a tenth of the sample.

Another study also made use of these data, one on T cells in Graves' hyperthyroidism and ophthalmopathy.

The starting material was peripheral blood mononuclear cells (PBMCs), obtained at new diagnosis, from a patient treated with antithyroid drugs. Every receptor here comes from a man in his thirties or forties with Graves disease. Donor details come from another sample of the same person, matched by shared clones.

V gene TRBV5-1 combines with J gene TRBJ1-2; D remains unclear. The V end was cut by 0 bases, the J end by 4 bases, with 13 bases between. Germline V lookup: CDR1 SGHRS, CDR2 YFSETQ. This CDR3 has 15 amino acids. The CDR3, as DNA: TGCGCCAGCAGCTTGGAGGGTGGCACCTCCTATGGCTACACCTTC. It translates to CASSLEGGTSYGYTF.

The V gene is TRBV7-2, the J gene TRBJ2-2; TRBD2 matches 9 bases. V lost 4 bases, J lost 4 bases, and 7 bases stayed unmatched. The CDR3 extends over 16 amino acids. Germline values: CDR1 SGHTA, CDR2 FQGNSA. The CDR3 coding sequence is TGTGCCAGCAGCTCGGGGCGGGAGGGCCGCACCGGGGAGCTGTTTTTT. It is translated as CASSSGREGRTGELFF.

CDR3 nucleotide sequence: TGTGCCAGCTCACCACGGACTAGCGGTGACAATGAGCAGTTCTTC. It translates to CASSPRTSGDNEQFF. The V gene is TRBV18, the J gene TRBJ2-1; 10 nucleotides match TRBD2. With V trimmed by 1 base and J by 5 bases, 2 bases remained unmatched. CDR1 KGHSH and CDR2 LQKENI come from the germline V gene. This CDR3 is built from 15 residues.

This clonotype was counted many times. The chain employs TRBV12-3 or TRBV12-4 and TRBJ1-6, with a possible D match to TRBD1 (6 bases). The CDR3 totals 19 residues. V lost 4 bases to trimming and J lost 6 bases, with 25 bases between them. The CDR3 nucleotides read TGTGCCAGCAGTTCAGGGGTCAGGGTTTCGACTGGGGTTAATTCACCCCTCCACTTT. Its translation is CASSSGVRVSTGVNSPLHF.

In regard to this clonotype: This may stem from a read error, because a much larger clone lies one nucleotide away. The rearrangement links TRBV6-1 to TRBJ2-7; D remains unclear. The CDR3 extends over 11 amino acids. CDR1 MNHNS and CDR2 SASEGT come from the germline V gene. The DNA of the CDR3 is TGTGCCGGCAGTGAGGAACCCCCTCCTGACTTC. Its translation: CAGSEEPPPDF.

This clonotype showed up many times. This chain joins TRBV11-1 and TRBJ2-5, with a tentative D call TRBD1 (5 bases). The CDR3 loop spans 13 amino acids. The V end lost 5 bases, the J end lost 3 bases, and 10 bases lay between the germline ends. The germline gives CDR1 SGHAT, CDR2 FQDESV (reference sequence). This CDR3 is CASSLGHKETQYF. The CDR3 DNA reads TGTGCCAGCAGCCTCGGACACAAAGAGACCCAGTACTTC.

This clonotype was observed at least ten times. This chain uses TRBV9 with TRBJ2-7; 10 bases are shared with TRBD2. Losses at the gene ends were 3 bases for V and 0 bases for J; bases not matched to a gene: 3. Per the germline V gene, CDR1 is SGDLS and CDR2 is YYNGEE. The CDR3 consists of 15 residues. For the CDR3, the DNA is TGTGCCAGCAGCGGGACTAGCGGCAGCTCCTACGAGCAGTACTTC. Encoded protein: CASSGTSGSSYEQYF.

Many counts were recorded for this clonotype. The gene calls are TRBV11-1 and TRBJ2-2, with D hard to call. Germline CDR1 SGHAT, CDR2 FQDESV (reference sequence). CDR3 length: 14 residues. V lost 2 bases to trimming and J lost 3 bases, with 7 bases between them. This CDR3 is CASSLRSYTGELFF. In DNA form, the CDR3 reads TGTGCCAGCAGCTTACGTTCGTACACCGGGGAGCTGTTTTTT.

This clonotype has at least ten counts. This chain joins TRBV6-1 and TRBJ2-7, with D possibly being TRBD2 (5 bases). The CDR3 contains 14 residues. The germline gives CDR1 MNHNS, CDR2 SASEGT. V lost 10 bases and J 3 bases, leaving 19 bases between the germline ends. The CDR3, as DNA: TGTGCCACACGGGTGGAGGCCTTGGACTACGAGCAGTACTTC. Protein product: CATRVEALDYEQYF.

This clonotype has only a few counts. The rearrangement links TRBV25-1 to TRBJ2-4; tentatively, D is TRBD1 (5 bases). The CDR3 is 12 residues long. Germline lookup yields CDR1 MGHDK and CDR2 SYGVNS. The V end was cut by 7 bases, the J end by 6 bases, with 10 bases between. In nucleotides, the CDR3 is TGTGCCAGCACAGGGAACGGAAACATTCAGTACTTC. Its protein product is CASTGNGNIQYF.

This clonotype has at least ten counts. V usage is TRBV28 and J usage is TRBJ2-1; maybe TRBD2 (6 bases). Trimming took off 6 bases at V and 5 bases at J, with 17 bases between the two ends. The length of the CDR3 is 15 residues. From germline, CDR1 is MDHEN and CDR2 SYDVKM. CDR3 in amino acids: CASSTGLLLHNEQFF. The CDR3, as DNA: TGTGCCAGCAGCACGGGACTGCTACTACACAATGAGCAGTTCTTC.

In this sample, this clonotype turned up many times. J is TRBJ1-2 and V is TRBV11-2; 9 bases line up with TRBD1. This CDR3 region has 17 residues. Germline trimming cut 0 bases from V and 7 bases from J; bases unmatched to any gene: 12. The germline V gene has CDR1 SGHAT and CDR2 FQNNGV. CDR3 protein: CASSLEFGSQGALGYTF. The DNA for the CDR3 is TGTGCCAGCAGCTTAGAATTTGGGTCACAGGGGGCGCTTGGCTACACCTTC.

Comment on this clonotype: A much larger clone is a single base away; this may be a read error. The chain employs TRBV28 and TRBJ1-5; possibly TRBD1 for D (5 bases). V lost 3 bases to trimming and J lost 6 bases, with 18 bases between them. The CDR3 runs to 16 residues. Germline V gene lookup returns CDR1 MDHEN and CDR2 SYDVKM. The CDR3 loop is CASSFRDGDWGQPQHF. In nucleotides, the CDR3 is TGTGCCAGCAGTTTTCGGGACGGGGATTGGGGTCAGCCCCAGCATTTT.

This clonotype was counted a single time. A clone one base away is much larger, so this may be a read error. As the CDR3 is not closed by the conserved phenylalanine or tryptophan, this likely results from a read error. The chain uses TRBV20-1 and TRBJ2-1; TRBD2 is a possible D gene (6 bases). Trimming pared 8 bases from V and 4 bases from J, leaving 15 bases between. Germline lookup yields CDR1 DFQATT and CDR2 SNEGSKA (reference sequence). CDR3 length equals 13 residues. The CDR3 nucleotides are TGCAGTTCCCCACTAGCTGGTTACAATGAGCAGTTCTAC. This gives the protein CSSPLAGYNEQFY.

This clonotype was observed many times. The chain links TRBV12-5 to TRBJ1-3, with TRBD1 identical over 7 bases. This CDR3 has 18 residues. Germline-derived CDR1 and CDR2 are LGHNT and FRNRAP. V was clipped by 3 bases and J by 0 bases; unmatched bases: 11. This CDR3 is CASGLDTPGQNSGNTIYF. CDR3 DNA sequence: TGTGCTAGTGGTTTAGATACCCCGGGACAGAACTCTGGAAACACCATATATTTT.

This clonotype came up many times. The J gene is TRBJ1-5, the V gene TRBV6-1, with D possibly matching TRBD1 (5 bases). This CDR3 has 17 residues. V gave up 8 bases and J gave up 0 bases, with 20 bases separating them. The germline V gene encodes CDR1 MNHNS and CDR2 SASEGT. Here the CDR3 reads CASQRKAGHNSNQPQHF. CDR3 sequence (DNA): TGTGCCAGCCAAAGAAAGGCGGGGCACAATAGCAATCAGCCCCAGCATTTT.

This clonotype appeared many times. J is TRBJ2-2 and V is TRBV11-2; no reliable D call. The CDR3 is 15 amino acids. Germline CDR1 and CDR2: SGHAT and FQNNGV. Trimming left V 5 bases short and J 6 bases short, with 16 bases between. The DNA of the CDR3 is TGTGCCAGCAGCCGTGACTTCCTCCTGGCCGGGGAGCTGTTTTTT. Translated, it gives CASSRDFLLAGELFF. The whole variable domain, remainder taken from reference TRBV11-2 and TRBJ2-2, is EAGVAQSPRYKIIEKRQSVAFWCNPISGHATLYWYQQILGQGPKLLIQFQNNGVVDDSQLPKDRFSAERLKGVDSTLKIQPAKLEDSAVYLCASSRDFLLAGELFFGEGSRLTVL.